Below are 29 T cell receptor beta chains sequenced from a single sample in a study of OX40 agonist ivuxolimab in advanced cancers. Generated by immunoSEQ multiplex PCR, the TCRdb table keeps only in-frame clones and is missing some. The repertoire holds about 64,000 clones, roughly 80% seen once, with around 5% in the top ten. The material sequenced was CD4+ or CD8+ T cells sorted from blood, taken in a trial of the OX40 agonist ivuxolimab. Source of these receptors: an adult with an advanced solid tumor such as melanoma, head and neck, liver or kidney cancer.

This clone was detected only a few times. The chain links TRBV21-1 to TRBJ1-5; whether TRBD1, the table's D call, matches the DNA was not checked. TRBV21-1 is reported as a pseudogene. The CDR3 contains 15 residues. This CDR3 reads CASSKGRARNQPQHF. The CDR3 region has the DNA TGTGCCAGCAGCAAAGGCAGGGCACGCAATCAGCCCCAGCATTTT.

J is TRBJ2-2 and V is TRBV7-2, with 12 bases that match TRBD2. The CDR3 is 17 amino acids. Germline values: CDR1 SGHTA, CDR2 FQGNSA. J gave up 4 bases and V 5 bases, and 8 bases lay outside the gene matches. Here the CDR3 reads CASSPRLAGATTGELFF. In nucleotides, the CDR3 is TGTGCCAGCAGCCCCAGACTAGCGGGAGCCACCACCGGGGAGCTGTTTTTT.

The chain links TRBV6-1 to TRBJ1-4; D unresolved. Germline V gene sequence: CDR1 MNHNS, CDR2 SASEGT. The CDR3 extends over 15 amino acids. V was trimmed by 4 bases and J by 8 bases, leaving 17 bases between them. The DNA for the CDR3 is TGTGCCAGCAGTGGCCCGACCTCGCTCAGGGAAAAACTGTTTTTT. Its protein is CASSGPTSLREKLFF.

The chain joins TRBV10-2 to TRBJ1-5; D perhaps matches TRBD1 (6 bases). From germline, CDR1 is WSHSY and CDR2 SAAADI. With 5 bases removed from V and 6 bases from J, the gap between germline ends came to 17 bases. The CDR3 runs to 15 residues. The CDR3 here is CASSFLGGGTQPQHF. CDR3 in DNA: TGCGCCAGCAGTTTCCTGGGGGGGGGCACTCAGCCCCAGCATTTT.

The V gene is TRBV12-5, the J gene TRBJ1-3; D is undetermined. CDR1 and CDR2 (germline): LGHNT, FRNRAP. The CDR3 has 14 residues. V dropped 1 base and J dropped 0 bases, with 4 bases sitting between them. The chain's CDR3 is CASGLENSGNTIYF. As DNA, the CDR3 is TGTGCTAGTGGTTTGGAAAACTCTGGAAACACCATATATTTT. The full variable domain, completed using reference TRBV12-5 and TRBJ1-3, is DARVTQTPRHKVTEMGQEVTMRCQPILGHNTVFWYRQTMMQGLELLAYFRNRAPLDDSGMPKDRFSAEMPDATLATLKIQPSEPRDSAVYFCASGLENSGNTIYFGEGSWLTVV.

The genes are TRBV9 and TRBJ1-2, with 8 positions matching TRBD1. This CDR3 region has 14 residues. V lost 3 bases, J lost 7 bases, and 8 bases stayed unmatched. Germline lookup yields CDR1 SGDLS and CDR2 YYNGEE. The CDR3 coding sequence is TGTGCCAGCAGCGCCCCCAGGGGGCGGTTTGGCTACACCTTC. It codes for CASSAPRGRFGYTF.

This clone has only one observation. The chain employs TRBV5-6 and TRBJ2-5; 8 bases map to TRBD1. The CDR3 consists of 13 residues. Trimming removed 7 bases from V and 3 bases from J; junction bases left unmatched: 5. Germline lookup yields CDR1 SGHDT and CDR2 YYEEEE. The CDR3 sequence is CASVGQGEETQYF. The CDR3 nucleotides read TGTGCCAGCGTCGGACAGGGAGAAGAGACCCAGTACTTC. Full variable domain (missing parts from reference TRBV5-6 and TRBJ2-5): DAGVTQSPTHLIKTRGQQVTLRCSPKSGHDTVSWYQQALGQGPQFIFQYYEEEERQRGNFPDRFSGHQFPNYSSELNVNALLLGDSALYLCASVGQGEETQYFGPGTRLLVL.

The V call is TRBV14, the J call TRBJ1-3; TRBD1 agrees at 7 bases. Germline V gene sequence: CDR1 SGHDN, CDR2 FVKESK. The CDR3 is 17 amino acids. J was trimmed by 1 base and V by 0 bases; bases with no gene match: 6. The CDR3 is CASSQDYATGSGNTIYF. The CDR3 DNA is TGTGCCAGCAGCCAAGATTACGCGACAGGGTCTGGAAACACCATATATTTT.

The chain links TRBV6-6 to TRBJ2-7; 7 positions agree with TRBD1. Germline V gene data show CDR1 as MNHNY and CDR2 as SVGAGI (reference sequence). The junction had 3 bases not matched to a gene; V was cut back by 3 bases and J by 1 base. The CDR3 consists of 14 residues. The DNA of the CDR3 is TGTGCCAGCAGTTATCCGGGACAGTCCTACGAGCAGTACTTC. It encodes CASSYPGQSYEQYF.

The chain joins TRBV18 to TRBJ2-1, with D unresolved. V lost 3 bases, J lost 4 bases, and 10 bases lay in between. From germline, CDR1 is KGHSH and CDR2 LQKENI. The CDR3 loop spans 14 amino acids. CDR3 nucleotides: TGTGCCAGCTCACCTCAGGCCAGTTACAATGAGCAGTTCTTC. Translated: CASSPQASYNEQFF.

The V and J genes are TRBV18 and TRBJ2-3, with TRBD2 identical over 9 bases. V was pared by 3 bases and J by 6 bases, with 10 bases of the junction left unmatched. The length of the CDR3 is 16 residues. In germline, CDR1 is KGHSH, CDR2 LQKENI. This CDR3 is CASSPILAGVSDTQYF. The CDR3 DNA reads TGTGCCAGCTCACCTATACTAGCGGGTGTCTCCGATACGCAGTATTTT.

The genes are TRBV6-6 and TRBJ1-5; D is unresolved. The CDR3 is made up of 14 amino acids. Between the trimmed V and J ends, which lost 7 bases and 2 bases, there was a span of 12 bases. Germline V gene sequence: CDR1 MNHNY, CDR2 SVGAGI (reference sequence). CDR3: CASTSGSGNQPQHF. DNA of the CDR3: TGTGCCAGCACCTCGGGTAGTGGCAATCAGCCCCAGCATTTT.

CDR3 nucleotide sequence: TGTGCCAGCAGCTCAGCAGGCTTAAGGTCACCCCTCCACTTT. Translated: CASSSAGLRSPLHF. The V and J genes are TRBV5-6 and TRBJ1-6; D is unclear. This CDR3 comprises 14 residues. Between the trimmed V and J ends, which lost 3 bases and 10 bases, there was a span of 14 bases. The germline V gene has CDR1 SGHDT and CDR2 YYEEEE.

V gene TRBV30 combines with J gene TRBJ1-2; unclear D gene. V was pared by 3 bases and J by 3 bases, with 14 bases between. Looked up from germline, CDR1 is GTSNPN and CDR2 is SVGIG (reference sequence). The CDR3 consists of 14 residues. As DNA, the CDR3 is TGTGCCTGGAGCAAGGATTCACCGTACTATGGCTACACCTTC. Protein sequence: CAWSKDSPYYGYTF.

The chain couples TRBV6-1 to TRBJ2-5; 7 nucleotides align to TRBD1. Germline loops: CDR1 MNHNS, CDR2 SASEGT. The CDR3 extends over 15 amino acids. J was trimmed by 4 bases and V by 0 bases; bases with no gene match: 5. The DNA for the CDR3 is TGTGCCAGCAGTGAAGCGGGGGCAGGGGGAGAGACCCAGTACTTC. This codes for CASSEAGAGGETQYF.

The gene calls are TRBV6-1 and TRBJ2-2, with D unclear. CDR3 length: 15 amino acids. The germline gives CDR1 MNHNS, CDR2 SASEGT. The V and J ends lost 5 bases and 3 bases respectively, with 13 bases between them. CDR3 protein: CASSKGPSYTGELFF. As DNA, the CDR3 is TGTGCCAGCAGTAAAGGTCCTTCCTACACCGGGGAGCTGTTTTTT.

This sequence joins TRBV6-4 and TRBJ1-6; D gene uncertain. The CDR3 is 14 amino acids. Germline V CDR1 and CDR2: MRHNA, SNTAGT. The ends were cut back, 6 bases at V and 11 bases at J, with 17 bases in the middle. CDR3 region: CASRAVGGLAPLHF. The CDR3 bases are TGTGCCAGCAGAGCGGTAGGTGGCCTCGCACCCCTCCACTTT.

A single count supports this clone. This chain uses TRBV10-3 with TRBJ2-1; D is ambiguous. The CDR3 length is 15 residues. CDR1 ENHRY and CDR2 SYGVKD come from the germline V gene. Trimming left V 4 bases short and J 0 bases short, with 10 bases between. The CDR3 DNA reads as TGTGCCATCAGTGTGGGCACGCCCTCCTACAATGAGCAGTTCTTC. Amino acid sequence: CAISVGTPSYNEQFF.

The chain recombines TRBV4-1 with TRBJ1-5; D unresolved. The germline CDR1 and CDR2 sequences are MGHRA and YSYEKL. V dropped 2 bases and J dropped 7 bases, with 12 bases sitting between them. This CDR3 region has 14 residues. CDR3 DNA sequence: TGCGCCAGCAGCCAAACGGGGTTATTACAGCCCCAGCATTTT. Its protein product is CASSQTGLLQPQHF.

This chain's CDR3 is CASTRGHDRETQYF. The CDR3 nucleotides are TGTGCCAGCACCCGGGGGCACGACAGGGAAACGCAGTATTTT. This chain joins TRBV7-9 and TRBJ2-3; weak D call: TRBD1 (7 bases). Trimming pared 7 bases from V and 9 bases from J, leaving 20 bases between. This CDR3 region has 14 residues. Germline loops: CDR1 SEHNR, CDR2 FQNEAQ (reference sequence). Looking up the rest from reference TRBV7-9 and TRBJ2-3 gives the full variable domain: DTGVSQNPRHKITKRGQNVTFRCDPISEHNRLYWYRQTLGQGPEFLTYFQNEAQLEKSRLLSDRFSAERPKGSFSTLEIQRTEQGDSAMYLCASTRGHDRETQYFGPGTRLTVL.

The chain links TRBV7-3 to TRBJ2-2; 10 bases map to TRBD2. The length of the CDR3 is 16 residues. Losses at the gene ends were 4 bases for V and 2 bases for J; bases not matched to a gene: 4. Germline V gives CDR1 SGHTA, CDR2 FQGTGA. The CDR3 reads CASSSGLAVNTGELFF. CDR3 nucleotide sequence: TGTGCCAGCAGCTCAGGACTAGCGGTTAACACCGGGGAGCTGTTTTTT.

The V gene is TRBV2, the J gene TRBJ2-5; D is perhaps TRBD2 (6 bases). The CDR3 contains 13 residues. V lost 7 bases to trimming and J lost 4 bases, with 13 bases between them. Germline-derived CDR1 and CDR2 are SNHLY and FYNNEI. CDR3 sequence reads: CASTQDYPETQYF. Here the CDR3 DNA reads TGTGCCAGCACTCAGGACTATCCAGAGACCCAGTACTTC.

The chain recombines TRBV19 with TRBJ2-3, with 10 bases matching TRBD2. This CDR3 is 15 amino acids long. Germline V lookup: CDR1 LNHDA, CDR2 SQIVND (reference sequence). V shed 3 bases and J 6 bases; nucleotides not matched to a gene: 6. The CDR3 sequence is CASSMGLAGVDTQYF. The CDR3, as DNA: TGTGCCAGTAGTATGGGGCTAGCGGGGGTTGATACGCAGTATTTT.

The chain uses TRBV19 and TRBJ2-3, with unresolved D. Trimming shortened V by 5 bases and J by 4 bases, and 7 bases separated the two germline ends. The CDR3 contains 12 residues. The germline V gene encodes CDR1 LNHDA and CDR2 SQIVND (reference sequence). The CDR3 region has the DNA TGTGCCAGTAGTCCCCAGGCAGATACGCAGTATTTT. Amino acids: CASSPQADTQYF.

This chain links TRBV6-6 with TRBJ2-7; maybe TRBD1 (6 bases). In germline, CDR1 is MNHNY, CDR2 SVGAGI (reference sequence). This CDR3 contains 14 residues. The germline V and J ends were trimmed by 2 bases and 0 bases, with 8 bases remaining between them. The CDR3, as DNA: TGTGCCAGCAGTTACCAGGACAGCTCCTACGAGCAGTACTTC. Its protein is CASSYQDSSYEQYF.

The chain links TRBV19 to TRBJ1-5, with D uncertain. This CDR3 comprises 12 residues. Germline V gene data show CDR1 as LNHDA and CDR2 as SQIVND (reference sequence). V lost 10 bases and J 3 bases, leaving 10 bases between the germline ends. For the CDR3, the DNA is TGTGCCACCAGTAGTTACAATCAGCCCCAGCATTTT. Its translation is CATSSYNQPQHF.

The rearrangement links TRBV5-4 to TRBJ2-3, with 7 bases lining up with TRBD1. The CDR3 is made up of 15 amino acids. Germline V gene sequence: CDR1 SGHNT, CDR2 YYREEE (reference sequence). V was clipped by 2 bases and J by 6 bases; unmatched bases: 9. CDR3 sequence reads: CASSFSKGASDTQYF. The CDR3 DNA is TGTGCCAGCAGCTTTTCAAAGGGGGCATCTGATACGCAGTATTTT.

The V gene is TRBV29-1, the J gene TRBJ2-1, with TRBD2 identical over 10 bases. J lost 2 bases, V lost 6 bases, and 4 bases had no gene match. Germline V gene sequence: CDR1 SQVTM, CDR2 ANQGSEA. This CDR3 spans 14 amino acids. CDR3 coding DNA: TGCAGCGTCAGAGCGGGAGGGCCCTACAATGAGCAGTTCTTC. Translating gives CSVRAGGPYNEQFF.

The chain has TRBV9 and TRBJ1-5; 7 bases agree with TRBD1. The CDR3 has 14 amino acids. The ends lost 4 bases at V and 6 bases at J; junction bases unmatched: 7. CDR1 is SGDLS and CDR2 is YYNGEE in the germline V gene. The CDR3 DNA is TGTGCCAGCAGCCGAACAGGGGAGAGTCAGCCCCAGCATTTT. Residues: CASSRTGESQPQHF.